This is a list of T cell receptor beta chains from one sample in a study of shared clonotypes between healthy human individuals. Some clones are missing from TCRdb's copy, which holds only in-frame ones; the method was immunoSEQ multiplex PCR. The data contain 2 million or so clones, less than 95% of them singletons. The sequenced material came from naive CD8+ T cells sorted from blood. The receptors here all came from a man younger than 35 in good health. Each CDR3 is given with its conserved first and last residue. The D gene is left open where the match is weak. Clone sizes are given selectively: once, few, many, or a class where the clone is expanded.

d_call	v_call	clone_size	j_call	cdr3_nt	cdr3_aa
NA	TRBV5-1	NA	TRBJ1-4	TGCGCCAGCAGCGTGGTATCTCCTAATGAAAAACTGTTTTTT	CASSVVSPNEKLFF
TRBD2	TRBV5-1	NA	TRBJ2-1	TGCGCCAGCAGCTTTCGGTTAGCGGGAGGGTACAATGAGCAGTTCTTC	CASSFRLAGGYNEQFF
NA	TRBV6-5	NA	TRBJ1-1	TGTGCCAGCAGTTCTTCCGCTTACACTGAAGCTTTCTTT	CASSSSAYTEAFF
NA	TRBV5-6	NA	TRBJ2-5	TGTGCCAGCAGCTTGGGAGGGATTAAGGAGACCCAGTACTTC	CASSLGGIKETQYF
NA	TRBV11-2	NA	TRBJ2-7	TGTGCCAGCAGCTTAGCAGCGGAAGGTTACGAGCAGTACTTC	CASSLAAEGYEQYF
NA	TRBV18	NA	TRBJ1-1	TGTGCCAGCTCCTCTGCGGGGCAGAACACTGAAGCTTTCTTT	CASSSAGQNTEAFF
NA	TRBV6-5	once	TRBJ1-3	TGTGCCAGCAGTTTAAACGGGCTCACTGGGGGAAACACCATATATTTT	CASSLNGLTGGNTIYF
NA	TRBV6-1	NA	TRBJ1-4	TGTGCCAGCAGTGAACTGGCATCTAACCCAACTAATGAAAAACTGTTTTTT	CASSELASNPTNEKLFF
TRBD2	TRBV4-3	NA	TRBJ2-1	TGCGCCAGCAGCCCCGGGACTAGTCTCTATGAGCAGTTCTTC	CASSPGTSLYEQFF
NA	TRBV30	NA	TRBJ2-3	TGTGCCTGGAGTGTATTCGGTCCAGATACGCAGTATTTT	CAWSVFGPDTQYF
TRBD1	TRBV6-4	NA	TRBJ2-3	TGTGCCAGCAGTGATTTTGGGACAGGCACAGATACGCAGTATTTT	CASSDFGTGTDTQYF
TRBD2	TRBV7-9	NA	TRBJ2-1	TGTGCCAGCAGCAAACTAGCGGGAGTTATCCATGAGCAGTTCTTC	CASSKLAGVIHEQFF
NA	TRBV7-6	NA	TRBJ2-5	TGTGCCAGCAGCACGGGACAGGGGTGGACTAGCGACGAGACCCAGTACTTC	CASSTGQGWTSDETQYF
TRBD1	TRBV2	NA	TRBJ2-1	TGTGCCAGTGAACAGGGGGCTAGCTACAATGAGCAGTTCTTC	CASEQGASYNEQFF
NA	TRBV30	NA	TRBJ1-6	TGTGCCTGGAGTGTTGGTACGGGCTATAATTCACCCCTCCACTTT	CAWSVGTGYNSPLHF
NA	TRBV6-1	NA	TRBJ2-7	TGTGCCAGCAGTGAATATGAGATACTAGCTCGATACTACGAGCAGTACTTC	CASSEYEILARYYEQYF
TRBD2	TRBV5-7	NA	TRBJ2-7	TGTGCCAGCAGCCCCCGACTAGCGGGACTGGGTGAGCAGTACTTC	CASSPRLAGLGEQYF
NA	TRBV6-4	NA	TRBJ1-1	TGTGCCAGCAGTGACAACCCTTACACTGAAGCTTTCTTT	CASSDNPYTEAFF
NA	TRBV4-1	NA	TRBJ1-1	TGCGCCAGCAGCCAAGCTTTGTTAGACACTGAAGCTTTCTTT	CASSQALLDTEAFF
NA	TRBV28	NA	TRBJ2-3	TGTGCCAGCACCATAGTGGGCGGAGGAGATACGCAGTATTTT	CASTIVGGGDTQYF